This is a list of T cell receptor beta chains from one sample in a study of blood T cell repertoires in COVID-19. TCRdb keeps only in-frame clones here, not all; method: immunoSEQ multiplex PCR. This repertoire shows approximately 440,000 clones, roughly 90% found once; its top ten account for 0.7%. Sequencing was performed on PBMCs or T cells enriched from blood (not recorded which). The source of these receptors is a woman aged 18 to 35 who had recovered from COVID-19. The CDR3 runs from the conserved cysteine through the conserved F or W. The order of the fields is J gene, clone size, V gene, CDR3 protein. The listing skips clone size in some rows; elsewhere it reads once, few, many or a size class.

TRBJ2-3	.	TRBV19	CASSIDLRGGTDTQYF
TRBJ2-1	.	TRBV19	CASSVVRGGASNEQFF
TRBJ1-1	.	TRBV5-1	CASSSRGVFTEAFF
TRBJ2-5	.	TRBV5-8	CASSLLAGEETQYF
TRBJ2-2	.	TRBV3-1/TRBV3-2	CASSLHRGNTGELFF
TRBJ2-6	.	TRBV30	CAWSILRSSSGANVLTF
TRBJ2-7	.	TRBV10-2	CASSTGNEQYF
TRBJ2-1	.	TRBV15	CATSRGQFYNEQFF
TRBJ1-5	.	TRBV21-1	CASSKGRERPQHF
TRBJ1-5	few	TRBV2	CASNGQVRSPQHF
TRBJ2-5	.	TRBV30	CAWSRQGQETQYF
TRBJ1-1	.	TRBV2	CASSTSPEAEAFF
TRBJ2-7	.	TRBV24-1	CATSEGTSPHEQYF
TRBJ2-1	.	TRBV5-1	CASSAEPLLAGGPNEQFF
TRBJ2-1	.	TRBV5-1	CASTPVRGGNEQFF
TRBJ2-1	.	TRBV10-3	CAISESPGVGDEQFF
TRBJ1-2	.	TRBV12-5	CASGLPTLGRNAIPYGYTF
TRBJ2-7	.	TRBV6-2/TRBV6-3	CASSRGPFYEQYF
TRBJ2-1	.	TRBV19	CASRLQGLNEQFF
TRBJ2-2	.	TRBV4-2	CASSSRSSGGSTGELFF
TRBJ1-2	few	TRBV29-1	CSVGDGNYGYTF
TRBJ2-3	once	TRBV4-1	CASSQEKRGGSDTQYF
TRBJ1-1	few	TRBV5-1	CASSLGTGAATEAFF
TRBJ1-2	.	TRBV4-2	CASSQDTGGSYGYTF
TRBJ2-1	.	TRBV11-2	CASSPSGGTYNEQFF
TRBJ2-2	.	TRBV7-9	CANHLVAVNTGELFF
TRBJ2-7	.	TRBV27	CASSDRTGPDEQYF
TRBJ1-1	.	TRBV30	CAWNLRVDSEAFF
TRBJ1-1	.	TRBV2	CASGRDRMNTEAFF
TRBJ1-2	.	TRBV4-1	CASSQIGPFYGYTF
TRBJ1-2	.	TRBV6-1	CASSESRDSYGYTF
TRBJ1-1	.	TRBV7-2	CASSFDPRGMSTEAFF
TRBJ2-1	.	TRBV28	CASSPSGGATLENEQFF
TRBJ2-1	.	TRBV7-2	CASSPSTSGAYNEQFF
TRBJ2-1	.	TRBV5-6	CASSLVLAGAINNEQFF
TRBJ1-4	.	TRBV19	CASAGGLSTNEKLFF
TRBJ1-2	.	TRBV12-5	CASGVSNRGPWGYTF
TRBJ1-6	.	TRBV5-4	CASSSSADSPLHF
TRBJ1-4	.	TRBV5-8	CASSLNSRNEKLFF
TRBJ2-7	.	TRBV11-2	CASSPGTADEQYF
TRBJ1-5	.	TRBV4-1	CASSPNAGEQPQHF
TRBJ2-3	.	TRBV27	CASSRLRRDTPSTDTQYF
TRBJ1-3	.	TRBV2	CASSEEWGAGNTIYF
TRBJ1-2	.	TRBV29-1	CSVGGTPGYTF
TRBJ1-1	.	TRBV2	CASSVVQGTEAFF
TRBJ1-6	few	TRBV5-5	CASSLAVETSNSPLHF
TRBJ1-2	.	TRBV19	CASSISEADYGYTF
TRBJ1-2	.	TRBV6-1	CASSDKGGRGNYGYTF
TRBJ2-3	.	TRBV28	CASGWLLADTQYF
TRBJ1-6	.	TRBV28	CASSDRGREDSPLHF
TRBJ1-1	.	TRBV12-3/TRBV12-4	CASSLYPNTEAFF
TRBJ1-4	.	TRBV5-1	CASSGSQGRGEKLFF
TRBJ2-2	.	TRBV3-1/TRBV3-2	CASSQWDRINTGELFF